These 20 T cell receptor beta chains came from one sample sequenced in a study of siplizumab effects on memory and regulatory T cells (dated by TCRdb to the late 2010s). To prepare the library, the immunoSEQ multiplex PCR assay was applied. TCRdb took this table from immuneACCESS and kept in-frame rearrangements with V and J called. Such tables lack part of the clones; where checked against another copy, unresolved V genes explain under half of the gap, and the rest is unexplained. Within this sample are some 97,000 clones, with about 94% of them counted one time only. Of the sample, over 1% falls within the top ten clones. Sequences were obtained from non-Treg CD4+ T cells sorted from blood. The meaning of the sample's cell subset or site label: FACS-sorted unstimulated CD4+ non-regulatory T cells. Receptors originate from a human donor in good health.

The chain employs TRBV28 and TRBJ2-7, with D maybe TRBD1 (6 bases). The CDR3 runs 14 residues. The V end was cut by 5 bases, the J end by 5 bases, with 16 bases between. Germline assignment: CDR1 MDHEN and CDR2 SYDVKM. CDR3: CASSTPATGDEQYF. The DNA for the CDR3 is TGTGCCAGCAGTACCCCCGCGACAGGCGACGAGCAGTACTTC. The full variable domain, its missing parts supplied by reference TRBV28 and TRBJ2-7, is DVKVTQSSRYLVKRTGEKVFLECVQDMDHENMFWYRQDPGLGLRLIYFSYDVKMKEKGDIPEGYSVSREKKERFSLILESASTNQTSMYLCASSTPATGDEQYFGPGTRLTVT.

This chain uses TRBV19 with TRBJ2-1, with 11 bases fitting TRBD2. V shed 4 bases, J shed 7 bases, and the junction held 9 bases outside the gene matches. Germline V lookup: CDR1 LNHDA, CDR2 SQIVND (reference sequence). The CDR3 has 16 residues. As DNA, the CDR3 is TGTGCCAGTAGTACCACCGGGACTAGCGGTAGAAATGAGCAGTTCTTC. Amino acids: CASSTTGTSGRNEQFF. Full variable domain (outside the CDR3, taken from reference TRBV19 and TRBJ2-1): DGGITQSPKYLFRKEGQNVTLSCEQNLNHDAMYWYRQDPGQGLRLIYYSQIVNDFQKGDIAEGYSVSREKKESFPLTVTSAQKNPTAFYLCASSTTGTSGRNEQFFGPGTRLTVL.

For the CDR3, the DNA is TGTGCCAGCATAGTAGGCACTCGCACAGATACGCAGTATTTT. It codes for CASIVGTRTDTQYF. This chain links TRBV2 with TRBJ2-3; unclear D gene. The CDR3 consists of 14 residues. With 7 bases removed from V and 1 base from J, the gap between germline ends came to 12 bases. Per germline, CDR1 SNHLY and CDR2 FYNNEI.

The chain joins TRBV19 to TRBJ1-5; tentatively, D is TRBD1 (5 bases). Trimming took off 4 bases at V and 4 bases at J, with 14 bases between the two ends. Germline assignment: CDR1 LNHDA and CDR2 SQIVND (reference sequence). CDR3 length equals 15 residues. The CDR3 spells CASSKPRDGNQPQHF. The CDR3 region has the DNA TGTGCCAGTAGTAAACCCCGGGACGGTAATCAGCCCCAGCATTTT.

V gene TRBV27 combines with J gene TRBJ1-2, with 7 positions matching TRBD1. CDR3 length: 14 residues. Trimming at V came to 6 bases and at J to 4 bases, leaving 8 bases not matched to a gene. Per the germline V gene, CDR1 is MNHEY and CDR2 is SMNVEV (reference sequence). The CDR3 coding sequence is TGTGCCAGCAGAAGGACAGGTCTTAGCTATGGCTACACCTTC. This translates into CASRRTGLSYGYTF.

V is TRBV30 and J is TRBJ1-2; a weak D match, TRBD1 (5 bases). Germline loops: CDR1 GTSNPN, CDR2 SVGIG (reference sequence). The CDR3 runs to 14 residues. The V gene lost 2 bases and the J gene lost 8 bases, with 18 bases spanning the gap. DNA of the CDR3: TGTGCCTGGAGTATCCGTTGGGGCGAAAGGGGCTACACCTTC. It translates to CAWSIRWGERGYTF.

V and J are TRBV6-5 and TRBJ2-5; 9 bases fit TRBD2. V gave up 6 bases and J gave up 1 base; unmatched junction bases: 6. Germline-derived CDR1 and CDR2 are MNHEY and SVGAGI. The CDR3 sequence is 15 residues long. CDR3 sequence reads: CASSRLAEGQETQYF. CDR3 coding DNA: TGTGCCAGCAGCCGACTAGCGGAGGGCCAAGAGACCCAGTACTTC.

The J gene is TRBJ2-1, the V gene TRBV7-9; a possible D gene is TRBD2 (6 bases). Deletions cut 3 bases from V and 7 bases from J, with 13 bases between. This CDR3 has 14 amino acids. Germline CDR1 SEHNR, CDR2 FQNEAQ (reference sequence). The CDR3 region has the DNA TGTGCCAGCAGCTTTCGGGACTTCGTAAATGAGCAGTTCTTC. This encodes CASSFRDFVNEQFF.

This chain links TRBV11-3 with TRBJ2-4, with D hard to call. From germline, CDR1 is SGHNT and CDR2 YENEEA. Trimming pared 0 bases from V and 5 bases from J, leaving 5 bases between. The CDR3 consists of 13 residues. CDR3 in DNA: TGTGCCAGCAGCTTAGATCCGGAAAACATTCAGTACTTC. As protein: CASSLDPENIQYF. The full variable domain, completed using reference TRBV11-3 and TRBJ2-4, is EAGVVQSPRYKIIEKKQPVAFWCNPISGHNTLYWYLQNLGQGPELLIRYENEEAVDDSQLPKDRFSAERLKGVDSTLKIQPAELGDSAVYLCASSLDPENIQYFGAGTRLSVL.

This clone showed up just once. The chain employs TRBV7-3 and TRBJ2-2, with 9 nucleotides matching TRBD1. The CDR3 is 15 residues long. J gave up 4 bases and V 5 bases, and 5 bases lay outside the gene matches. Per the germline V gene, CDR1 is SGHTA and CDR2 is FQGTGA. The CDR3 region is CASSIDRGVTGELFF. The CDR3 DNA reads TGTGCCAGCAGCATCGACAGGGGGGTCACCGGGGAGCTGTTTTTT.

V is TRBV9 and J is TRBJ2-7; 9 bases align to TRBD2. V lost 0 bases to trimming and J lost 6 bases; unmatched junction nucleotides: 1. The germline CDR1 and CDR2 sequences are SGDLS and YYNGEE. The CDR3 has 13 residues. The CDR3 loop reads CASSVGTSAEQYF. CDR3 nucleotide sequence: TGTGCCAGCAGCGTAGGGACTAGCGCCGAGCAGTACTTC.

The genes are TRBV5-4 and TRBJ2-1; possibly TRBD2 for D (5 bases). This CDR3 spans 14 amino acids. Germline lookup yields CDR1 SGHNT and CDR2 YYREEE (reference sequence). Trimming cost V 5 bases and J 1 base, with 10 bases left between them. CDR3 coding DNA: TGTGCCAGCAGTCAAAGCGGTTCCTACAATGAGCAGTTCTTC. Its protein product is CASSQSGSYNEQFF.

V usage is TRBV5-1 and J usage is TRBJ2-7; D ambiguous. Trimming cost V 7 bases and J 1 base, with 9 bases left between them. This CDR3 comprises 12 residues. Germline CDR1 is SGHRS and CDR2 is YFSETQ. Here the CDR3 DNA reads TGCGCCAGCGGCCGGGTTTCCTACGAGCAGTACTTC. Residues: CASGRVSYEQYF.

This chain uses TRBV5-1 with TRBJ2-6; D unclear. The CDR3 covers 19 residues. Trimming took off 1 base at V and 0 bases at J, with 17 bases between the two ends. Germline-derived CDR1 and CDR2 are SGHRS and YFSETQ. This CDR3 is CASSLPRTLQSSGANVLTF. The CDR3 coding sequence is TGCGCCAGCAGCTTGCCCCGTACTTTACAGAGCTCTGGGGCCAACGTCCTGACTTTC.

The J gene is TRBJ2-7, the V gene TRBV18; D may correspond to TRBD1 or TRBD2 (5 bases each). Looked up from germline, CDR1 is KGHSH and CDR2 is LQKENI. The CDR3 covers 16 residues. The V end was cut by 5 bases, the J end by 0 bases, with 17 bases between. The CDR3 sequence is CASSVVRDAVSYEQYF. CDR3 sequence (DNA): TGTGCCAGCTCAGTCGTTCGGGACGCCGTCTCCTACGAGCAGTACTTC.

The DNA of the CDR3 is TGTGCCAGCAGGGGGTTAGGGGCAACCTACGAGCAGTACTTC. Translation gives CASRGLGATYEQYF. The V gene is TRBV2, the J gene TRBJ2-7; possible D gene TRBD1, 5 bases. Trimming took off 6 bases at V and 2 bases at J, with 14 bases between the two ends. The CDR3 contains 14 residues. CDR1 and CDR2 (germline): SNHLY, FYNNEI.

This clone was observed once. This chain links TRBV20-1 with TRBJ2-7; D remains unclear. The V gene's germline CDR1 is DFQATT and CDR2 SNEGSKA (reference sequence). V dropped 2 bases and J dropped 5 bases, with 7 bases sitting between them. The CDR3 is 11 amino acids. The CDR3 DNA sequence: TGCAGTGCTAGACCCCTCGACGAGCAGTACTTC. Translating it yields CSARPLDEQYF.

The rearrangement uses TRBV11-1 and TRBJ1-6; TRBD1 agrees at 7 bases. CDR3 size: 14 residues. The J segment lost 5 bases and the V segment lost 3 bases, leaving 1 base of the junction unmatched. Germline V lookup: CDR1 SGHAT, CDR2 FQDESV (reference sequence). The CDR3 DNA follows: TGTGCCAGCAGCTTGACAGGGAATAATTCACCCCTCCACTTT. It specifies CASSLTGNNSPLHF.

The DNA for the CDR3 is TGTGCTAGTGGTCCGGGTCAAAGGGACGACGAGCAGTACTTC. Translating it yields CASGPGQRDDEQYF. The genes are TRBV12-5 and TRBJ2-7; D could derive from TRBD1 or TRBD2 (5 bases each). Germline V gene sequence: CDR1 LGHNT, CDR2 FRNRAP. The CDR3 has 14 residues. V dropped 5 bases and J dropped 5 bases, with 16 bases sitting between them.

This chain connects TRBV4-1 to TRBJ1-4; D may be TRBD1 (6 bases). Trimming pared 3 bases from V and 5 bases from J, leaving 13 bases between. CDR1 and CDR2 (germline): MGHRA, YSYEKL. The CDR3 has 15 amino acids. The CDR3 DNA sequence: TGCGCCAGCAGCCAGGGGGGGCACTCCAATGAAAAACTGTTTTTT. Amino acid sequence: CASSQGGHSNEKLFF.